What follows describes a single T cell receptor (beta chain). Sequencing was performed with immunoSEQ multiplex PCR; in TCRdb, only in-frame clones are kept and a portion is missing. Found here are about 280,000 clones, around 86% of them singletons; the top ten hold about 14%. This record belongs to a study of blood T cell repertoires in COVID-19. Study at large: Whether acute or convalescent, the COVID-19 samples came from the United States, Italy and Spain.

The clonotype was recovered from a human donor in a cohort sampled during active COVID-19. Sequenced input: peripheral blood.

The CDR3 reads CASSAEKTSGRKDTQYF. The CDR3 nucleotides are TGTGCCAGCAGTGCGGAGAAGACTAGCGGGCGAAAAGATACGCAGTATTTT. V is TRBV2 and J is TRBJ2-3; 10 nucleotides align to TRBD2. V was pared by 4 bases and J by 5 bases, with 12 bases of the junction left unmatched. Germline CDR1 and CDR2: SNHLY and FYNNEI. The CDR3 covers 17 residues.